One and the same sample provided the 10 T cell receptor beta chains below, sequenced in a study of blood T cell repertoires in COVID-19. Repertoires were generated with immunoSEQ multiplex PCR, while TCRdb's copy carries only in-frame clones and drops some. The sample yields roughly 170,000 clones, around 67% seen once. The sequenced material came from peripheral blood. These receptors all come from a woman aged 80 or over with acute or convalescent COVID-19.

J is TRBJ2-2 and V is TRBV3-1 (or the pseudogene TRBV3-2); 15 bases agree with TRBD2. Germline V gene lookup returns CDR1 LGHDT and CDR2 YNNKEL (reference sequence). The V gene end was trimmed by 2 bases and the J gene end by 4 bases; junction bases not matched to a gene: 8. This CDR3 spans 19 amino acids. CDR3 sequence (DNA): TGTGCCAGCAGCCAACTTTTGGGACTAGCGGGAGGACCCACCGGGGAGCTGTTTTTT. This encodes CASSQLLGLAGGPTGELFF.

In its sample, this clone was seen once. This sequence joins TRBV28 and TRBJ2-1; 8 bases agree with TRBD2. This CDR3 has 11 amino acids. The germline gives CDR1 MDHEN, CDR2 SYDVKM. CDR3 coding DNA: TGTTCTACGACTAGCGCCGATGAGCAGTTCTTC. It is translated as CSTTSADEQFF.

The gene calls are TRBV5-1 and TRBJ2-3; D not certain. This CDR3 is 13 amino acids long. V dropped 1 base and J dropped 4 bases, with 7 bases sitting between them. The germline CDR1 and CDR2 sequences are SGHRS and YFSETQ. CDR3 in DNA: TGCGCCAGCAGCTTGTTATCCGCAGATACGCAGTATTTT. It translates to CASSLLSADTQYF.

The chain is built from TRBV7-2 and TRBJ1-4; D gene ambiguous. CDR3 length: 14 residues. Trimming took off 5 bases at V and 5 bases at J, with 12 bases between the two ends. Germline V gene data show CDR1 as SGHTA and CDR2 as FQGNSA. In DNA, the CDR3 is TGTGCCAGCAGCCCCGGTTTACGCAATGAAAAACTGTTTTTT. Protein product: CASSPGLRNEKLFF.

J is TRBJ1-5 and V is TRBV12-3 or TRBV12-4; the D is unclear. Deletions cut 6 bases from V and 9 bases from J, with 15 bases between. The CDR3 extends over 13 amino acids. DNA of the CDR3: TGTGCCAGCAGCCCGGGATCAAAGCGGCCCCAGCATTTT. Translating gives CASSPGSKRPQHF.

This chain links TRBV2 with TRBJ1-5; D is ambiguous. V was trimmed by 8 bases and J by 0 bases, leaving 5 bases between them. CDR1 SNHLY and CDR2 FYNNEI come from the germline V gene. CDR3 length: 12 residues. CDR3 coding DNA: TGTGCCAGCGCGAGTAGCAATCAGCCCCAGCATTTT. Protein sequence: CASASSNQPQHF.

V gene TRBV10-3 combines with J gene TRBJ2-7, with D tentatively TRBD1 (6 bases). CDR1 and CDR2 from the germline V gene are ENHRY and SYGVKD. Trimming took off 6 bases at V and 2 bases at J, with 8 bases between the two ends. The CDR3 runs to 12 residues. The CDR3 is CAIRDRTYEQYF. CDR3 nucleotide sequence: TGTGCCATCAGGGACAGAACCTACGAGCAGTACTTC.

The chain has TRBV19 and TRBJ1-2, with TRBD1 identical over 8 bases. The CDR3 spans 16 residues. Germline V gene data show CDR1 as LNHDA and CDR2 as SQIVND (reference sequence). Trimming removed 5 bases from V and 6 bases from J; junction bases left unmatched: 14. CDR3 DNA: TGTGCCAGTAGTGTGACAGGGGTTAGCGCAGTGGATGGCTACACCTTC. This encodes CASSVTGVSAVDGYTF.

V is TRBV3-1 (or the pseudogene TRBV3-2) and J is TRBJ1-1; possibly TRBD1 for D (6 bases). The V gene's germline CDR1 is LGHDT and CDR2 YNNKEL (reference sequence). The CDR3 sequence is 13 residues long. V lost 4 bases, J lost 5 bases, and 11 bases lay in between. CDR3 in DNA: TGTGCCAGCAGCCTCGAGGGGGTAACTGAAGCTTTCTTT. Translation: CASSLEGVTEAFF.

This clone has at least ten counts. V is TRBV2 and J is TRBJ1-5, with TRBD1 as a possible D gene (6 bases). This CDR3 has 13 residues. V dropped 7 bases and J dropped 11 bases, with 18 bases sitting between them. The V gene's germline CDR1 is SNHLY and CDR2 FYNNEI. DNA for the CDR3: TGTGCCAGCATGATAAACAGGGTCGAAGCCCAGCATTTT. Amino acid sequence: CASMINRVEAQHF.